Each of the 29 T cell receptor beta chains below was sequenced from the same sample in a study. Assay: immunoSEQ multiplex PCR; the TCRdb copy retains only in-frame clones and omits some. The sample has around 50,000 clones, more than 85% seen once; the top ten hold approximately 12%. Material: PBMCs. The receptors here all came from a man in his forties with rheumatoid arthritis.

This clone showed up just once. The CDR3 protein is CASSLGARKTANSPLHF. In DNA, the CDR3 is TGTGCCAGCAGCTTGGGGGCCAGGAAGACCGCTAATTCACCCCTCCACTTT. The chain carries TRBV5-4 and TRBJ1-6; unclear D gene. Germline V gene lookup returns CDR1 SGHNT and CDR2 YYREEE (reference sequence). Between the trimmed V and J ends, which lost 0 bases and 6 bases, there was a span of 16 bases. The CDR3 covers 17 residues.

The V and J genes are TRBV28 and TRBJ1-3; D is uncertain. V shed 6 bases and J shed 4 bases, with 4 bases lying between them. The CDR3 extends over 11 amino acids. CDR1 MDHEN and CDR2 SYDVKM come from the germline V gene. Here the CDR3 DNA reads TGTGCCAGCAGGACCGGAAACACCATATATTTT. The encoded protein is CASRTGNTIYF.

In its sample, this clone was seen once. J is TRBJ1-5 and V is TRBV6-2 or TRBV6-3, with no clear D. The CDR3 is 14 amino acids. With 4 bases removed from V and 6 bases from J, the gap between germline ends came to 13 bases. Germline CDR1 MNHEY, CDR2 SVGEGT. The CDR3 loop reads CASSSGTFGQPQHF. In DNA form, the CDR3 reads TGTGCCAGCAGTTCCGGCACATTTGGTCAGCCCCAGCATTTT.

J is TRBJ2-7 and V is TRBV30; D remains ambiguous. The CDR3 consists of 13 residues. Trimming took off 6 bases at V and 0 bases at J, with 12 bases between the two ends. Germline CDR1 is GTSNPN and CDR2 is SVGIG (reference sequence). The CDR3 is CACRKGSSYEQYF. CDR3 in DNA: TGTGCCTGTAGGAAGGGTAGCTCCTACGAGCAGTACTTC.

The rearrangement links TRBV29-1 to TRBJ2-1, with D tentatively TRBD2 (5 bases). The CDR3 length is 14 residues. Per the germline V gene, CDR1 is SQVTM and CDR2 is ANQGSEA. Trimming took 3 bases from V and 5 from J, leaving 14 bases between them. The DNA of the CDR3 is TGCAGCGTTGAGCCTCGGCTAGCCCACAATGAGCAGTTCTTC. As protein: CSVEPRLAHNEQFF.

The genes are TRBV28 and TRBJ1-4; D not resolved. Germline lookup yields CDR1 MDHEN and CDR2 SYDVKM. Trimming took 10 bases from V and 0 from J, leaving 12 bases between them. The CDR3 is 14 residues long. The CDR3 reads CATEGLSTNEKLFF. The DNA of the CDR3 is TGTGCCACCGAGGGCCTCTCAACTAATGAAAAACTGTTTTTT.

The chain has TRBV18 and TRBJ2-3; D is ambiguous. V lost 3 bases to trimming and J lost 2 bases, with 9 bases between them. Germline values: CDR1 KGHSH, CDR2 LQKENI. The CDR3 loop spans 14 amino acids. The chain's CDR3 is CASSPLGVTDTQYF. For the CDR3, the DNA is TGTGCCAGCTCACCCCTAGGAGTCACAGATACGCAGTATTTT.

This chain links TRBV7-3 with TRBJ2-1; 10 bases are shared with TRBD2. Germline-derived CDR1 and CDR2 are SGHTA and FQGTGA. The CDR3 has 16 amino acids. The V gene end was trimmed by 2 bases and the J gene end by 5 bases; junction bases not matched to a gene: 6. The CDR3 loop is CASSLVAGGWNNEQFF. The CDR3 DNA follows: TGTGCCAGCAGCTTAGTAGCGGGGGGTTGGAACAATGAGCAGTTCTTC.

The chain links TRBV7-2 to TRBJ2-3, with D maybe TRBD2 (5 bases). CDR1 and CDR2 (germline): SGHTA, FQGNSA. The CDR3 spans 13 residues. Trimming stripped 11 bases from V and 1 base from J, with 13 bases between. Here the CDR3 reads CASERGGTDTQYF. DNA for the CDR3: TGTGCCTCGGAACGGGGAGGCACAGATACGCAGTATTTT.

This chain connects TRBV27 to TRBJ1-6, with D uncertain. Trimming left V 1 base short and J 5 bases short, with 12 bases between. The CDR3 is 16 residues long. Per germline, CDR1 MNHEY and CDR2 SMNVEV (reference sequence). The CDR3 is CASSLFHPGNNSPLHF. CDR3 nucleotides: TGTGCCAGCAGTTTATTTCATCCGGGGAATAATTCACCCCTCCACTTT.

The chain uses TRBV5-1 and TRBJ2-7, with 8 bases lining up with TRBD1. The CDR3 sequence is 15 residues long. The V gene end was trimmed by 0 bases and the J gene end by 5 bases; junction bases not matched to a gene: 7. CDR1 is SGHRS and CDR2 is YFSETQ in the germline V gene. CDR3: CASSLGSRGPNEQYF. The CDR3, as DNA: TGCGCCAGCAGCTTGGGATCCAGGGGGCCCAACGAGCAGTACTTC.

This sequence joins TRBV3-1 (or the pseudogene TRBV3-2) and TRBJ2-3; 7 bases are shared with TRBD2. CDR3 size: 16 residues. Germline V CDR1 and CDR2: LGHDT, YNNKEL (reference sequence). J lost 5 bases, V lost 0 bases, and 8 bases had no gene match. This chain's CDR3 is CASSQEGYPGGDTQYF. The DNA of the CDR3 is TGTGCCAGCAGCCAAGAAGGATATCCGGGGGGAGATACGCAGTATTTT.

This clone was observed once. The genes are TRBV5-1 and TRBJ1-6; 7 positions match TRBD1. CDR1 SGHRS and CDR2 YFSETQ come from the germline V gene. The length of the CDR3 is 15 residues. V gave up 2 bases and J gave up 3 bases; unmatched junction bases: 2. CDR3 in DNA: TGCGCCAGCAGCTTCGGGACAGTCTATAATTCACCCCTCCACTTT. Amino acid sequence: CASSFGTVYNSPLHF.

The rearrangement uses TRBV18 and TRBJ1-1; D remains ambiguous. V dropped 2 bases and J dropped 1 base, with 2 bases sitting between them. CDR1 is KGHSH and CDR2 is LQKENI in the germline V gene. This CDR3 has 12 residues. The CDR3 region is CASSPGNTEAFF. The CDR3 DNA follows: TGTGCCAGCTCACCAGGGAACACTGAAGCTTTCTTT.

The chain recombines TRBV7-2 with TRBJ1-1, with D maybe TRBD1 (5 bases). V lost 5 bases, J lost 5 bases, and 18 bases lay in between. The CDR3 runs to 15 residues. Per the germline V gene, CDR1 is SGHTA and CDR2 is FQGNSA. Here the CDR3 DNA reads TGTGCCAGCAGCCCCCCCAGTGGGGCCGGGACTGAAGCTTTCTTT. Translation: CASSPPSGAGTEAFF.

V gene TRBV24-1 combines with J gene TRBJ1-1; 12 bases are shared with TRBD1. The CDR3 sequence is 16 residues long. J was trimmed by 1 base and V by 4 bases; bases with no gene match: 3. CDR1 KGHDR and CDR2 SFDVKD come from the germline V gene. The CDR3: CATSEKGQGANTEAFF. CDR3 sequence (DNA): TGTGCCACCAGTGAAAAGGGACAGGGGGCGAACACTGAAGCTTTCTTT.

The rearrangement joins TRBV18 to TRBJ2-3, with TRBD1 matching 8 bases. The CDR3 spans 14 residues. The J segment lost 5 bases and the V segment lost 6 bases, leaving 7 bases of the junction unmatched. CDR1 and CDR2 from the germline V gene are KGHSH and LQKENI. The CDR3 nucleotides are TGTGCCAGCTCGGGCGGACAGGGAGGAGATACGCAGTATTTT. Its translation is CASSGGQGGDTQYF.

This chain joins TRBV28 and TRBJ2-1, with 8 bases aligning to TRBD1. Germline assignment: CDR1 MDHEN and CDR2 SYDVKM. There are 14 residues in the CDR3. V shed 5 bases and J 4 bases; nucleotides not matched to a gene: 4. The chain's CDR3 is CASSRDRHYNEQFF. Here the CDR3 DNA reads TGTGCCAGCAGTCGGGACAGGCATTACAATGAGCAGTTCTTC.

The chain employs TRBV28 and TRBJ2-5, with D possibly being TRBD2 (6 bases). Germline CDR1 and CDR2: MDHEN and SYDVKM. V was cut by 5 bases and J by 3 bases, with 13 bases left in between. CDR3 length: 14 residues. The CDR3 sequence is CASSRDPGEETQYF. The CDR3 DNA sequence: TGTGCCAGCAGTCGGGACCCGGGGGAAGAGACCCAGTACTTC.

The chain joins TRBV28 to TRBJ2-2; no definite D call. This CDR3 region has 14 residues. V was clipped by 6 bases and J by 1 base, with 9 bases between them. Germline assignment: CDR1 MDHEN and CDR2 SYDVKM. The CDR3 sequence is CASRGHQNTGELFF. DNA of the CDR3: TGTGCCAGCAGAGGGCACCAGAACACCGGGGAGCTGTTTTTT.

The CDR3 nucleotides are TGTGCCAGCAGTGAATTGGGGGCAGGGGAAAAACTGTTTTTT. Translation gives CASSELGAGEKLFF. This chain connects TRBV6-1 to TRBJ1-4, with D perhaps matching TRBD1 (6 bases). V was clipped by 2 bases and J by 8 bases, with 12 bases between them. The germline CDR1 and CDR2 sequences are MNHNS and SASEGT. This CDR3 is built from 14 residues.

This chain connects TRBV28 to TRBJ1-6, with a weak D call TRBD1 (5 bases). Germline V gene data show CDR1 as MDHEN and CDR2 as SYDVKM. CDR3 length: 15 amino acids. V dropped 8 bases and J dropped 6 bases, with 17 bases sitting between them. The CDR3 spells CASGNPPGPNSPLHF. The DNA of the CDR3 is TGTGCCAGCGGAAACCCCCCAGGGCCTAATTCACCCCTCCACTTT.

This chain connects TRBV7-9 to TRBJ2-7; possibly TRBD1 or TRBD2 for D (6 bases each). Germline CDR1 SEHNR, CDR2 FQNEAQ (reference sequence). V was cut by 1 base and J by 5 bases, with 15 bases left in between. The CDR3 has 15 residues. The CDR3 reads CASSLVGGQFHEQYF. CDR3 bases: TGTGCCAGCAGCTTAGTGGGAGGACAGTTCCACGAGCAGTACTTC. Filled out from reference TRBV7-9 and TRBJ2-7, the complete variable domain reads DTGVSQNPRHKITKRGQNVTFRCDPISEHNRLYWYRQTLGQGPEFLTYFQNEAQLEKSRLLSDRFSAERPKGSFSTLEIQRTEQGDSAMYLCASSLVGGQFHEQYFGPGTRLTVT.

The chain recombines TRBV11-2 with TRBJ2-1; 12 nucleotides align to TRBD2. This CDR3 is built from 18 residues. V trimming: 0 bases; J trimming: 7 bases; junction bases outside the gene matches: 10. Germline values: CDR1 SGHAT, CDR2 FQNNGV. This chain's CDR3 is CASSLDWASGRGGNEQFF. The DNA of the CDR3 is TGTGCCAGCAGCTTAGATTGGGCTAGCGGGAGGGGGGGGAATGAGCAGTTCTTC. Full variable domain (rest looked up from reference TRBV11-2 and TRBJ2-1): EAGVAQSPRYKIIEKRQSVAFWCNPISGHATLYWYQQILGQGPKLLIQFQNNGVVDDSQLPKDRFSAERLKGVDSTLKIQPAKLEDSAVYLCASSLDWASGRGGNEQFFGPGTRLTVL.

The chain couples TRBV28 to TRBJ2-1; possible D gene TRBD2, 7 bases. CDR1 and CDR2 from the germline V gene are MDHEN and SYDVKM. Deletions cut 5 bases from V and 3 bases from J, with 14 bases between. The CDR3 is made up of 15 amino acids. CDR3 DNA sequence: TGTGCCAGCAGTCCGTCGAGGGGGGGCTACAATGAGCAGTTCTTC. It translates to CASSPSRGGYNEQFF. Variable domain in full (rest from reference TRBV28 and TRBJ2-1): DVKVTQSSRYLVKRTGEKVFLECVQDMDHENMFWYRQDPGLGLRLIYFSYDVKMKEKGDIPEGYSVSREKKERFSLILESASTNQTSMYLCASSPSRGGYNEQFFGPGTRLTVL.

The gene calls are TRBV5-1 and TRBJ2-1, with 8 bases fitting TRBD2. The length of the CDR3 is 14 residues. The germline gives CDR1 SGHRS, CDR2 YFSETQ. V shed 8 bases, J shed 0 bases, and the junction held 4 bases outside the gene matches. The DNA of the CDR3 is TGCGCCAGTCGACTAGCGAGCTCCTACAATGAGCAGTTCTTC. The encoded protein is CASRLASSYNEQFF.

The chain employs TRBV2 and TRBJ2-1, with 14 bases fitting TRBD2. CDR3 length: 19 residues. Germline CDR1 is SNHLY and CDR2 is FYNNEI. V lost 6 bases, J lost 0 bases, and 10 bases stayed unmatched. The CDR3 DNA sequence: TGTGCCAGCAGCGTAATGGGACTAGCGGGAGCAGGCTCCTACAATGAGCAGTTCTTC. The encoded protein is CASSVMGLAGAGSYNEQFF.

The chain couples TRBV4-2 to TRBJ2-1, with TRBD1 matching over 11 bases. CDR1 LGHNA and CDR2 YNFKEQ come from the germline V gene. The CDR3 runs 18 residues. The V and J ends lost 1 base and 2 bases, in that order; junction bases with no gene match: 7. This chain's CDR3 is CASSQVGTGGSPYNEQFF. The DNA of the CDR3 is TGTGCCAGCAGCCAAGTGGGGACAGGGGGGTCCCCCTACAATGAGCAGTTCTTC.

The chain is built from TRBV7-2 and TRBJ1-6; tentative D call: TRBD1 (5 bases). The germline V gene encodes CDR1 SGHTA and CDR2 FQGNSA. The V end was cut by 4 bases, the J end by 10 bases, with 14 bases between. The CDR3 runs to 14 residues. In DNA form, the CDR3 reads TGTGCCAGCAGCTCCGGGACCAGCAGATCACCCCTCCACTTT. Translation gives CASSSGTSRSPLHF.